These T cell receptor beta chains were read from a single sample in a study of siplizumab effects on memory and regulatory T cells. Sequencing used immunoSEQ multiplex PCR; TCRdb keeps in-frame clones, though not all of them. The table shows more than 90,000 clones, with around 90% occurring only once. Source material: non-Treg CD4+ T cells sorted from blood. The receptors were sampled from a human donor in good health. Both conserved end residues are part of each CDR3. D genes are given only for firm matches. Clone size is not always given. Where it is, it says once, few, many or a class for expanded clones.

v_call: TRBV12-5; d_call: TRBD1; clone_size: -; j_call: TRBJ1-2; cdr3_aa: CASGPPGQGIYGYTF; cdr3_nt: TGTGCTAGTGGGCCTCCGGGACAGGGAATCTATGGCTACACCTTC
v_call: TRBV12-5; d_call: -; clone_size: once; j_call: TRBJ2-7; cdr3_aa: CASGLEENSYEQYF; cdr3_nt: TGTGCTAGTGGTTTGGAGGAGAATTCCTACGAGCAGTACTTC
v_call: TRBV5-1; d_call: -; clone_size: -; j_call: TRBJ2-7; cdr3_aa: CASSEVAYEQYF; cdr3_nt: TGCGCCAGCAGCGAAGTAGCCTACGAGCAGTACTTC
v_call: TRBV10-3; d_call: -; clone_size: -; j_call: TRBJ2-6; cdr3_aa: CAISERRDNVLTF; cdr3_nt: TGTGCCATCAGTGAGAGGCGAGACAACGTCCTGACTTTC
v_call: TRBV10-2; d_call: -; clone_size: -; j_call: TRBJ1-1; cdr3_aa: CASSESSLNTEAFF; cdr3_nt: TGCGCCAGCAGTGAAAGCAGCTTGAACACTGAAGCTTTCTTT
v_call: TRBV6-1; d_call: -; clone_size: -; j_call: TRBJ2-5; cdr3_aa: CASSSGPSLQETQYF; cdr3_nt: TGTGCCAGCAGTTCCGGGCCCTCCTTACAAGAGACCCAGTACTTC
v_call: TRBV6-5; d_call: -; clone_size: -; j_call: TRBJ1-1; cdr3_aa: CASSRDTNTEAFF; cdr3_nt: TGTGCCAGCAGCCGGGATACGAACACTGAAGCTTTCTTT
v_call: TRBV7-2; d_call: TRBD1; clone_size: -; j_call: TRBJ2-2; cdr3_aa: CASSLQQGGNTGELFF; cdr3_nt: TGTGCCAGCAGCCTCCAACAGGGGGGGAACACCGGGGAGCTGTTTTTT
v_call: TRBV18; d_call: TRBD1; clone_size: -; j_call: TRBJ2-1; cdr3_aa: CASSPPDRSYNEQFF; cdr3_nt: TGTGCCAGCTCACCCCCGGACAGGTCCTACAATGAGCAGTTCTTC
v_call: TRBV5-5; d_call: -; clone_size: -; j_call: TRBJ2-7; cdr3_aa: CASSGVLIRAYTYEQYF; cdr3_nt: TGTGCCAGCAGCGGTGTTTTGATACGGGCTTATACCTACGAGCAGTACTTC
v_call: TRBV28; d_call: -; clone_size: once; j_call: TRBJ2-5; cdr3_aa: CASSLSDRKTQYF; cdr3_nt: TGTGCCAGCAGTTTATCAGACAGGAAGACCCAGTACTTC
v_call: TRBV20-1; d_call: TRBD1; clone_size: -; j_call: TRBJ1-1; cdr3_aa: CSANDRDRAFF; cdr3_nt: TGCAGTGCAAACGACAGGGACCGAGCTTTCTTT
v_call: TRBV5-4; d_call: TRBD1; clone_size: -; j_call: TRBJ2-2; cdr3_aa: CASSLGDRVGGELFF; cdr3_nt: TGTGCCAGCAGCTTGGGGGACAGGGTAGGCGGGGAGCTGTTTTTT
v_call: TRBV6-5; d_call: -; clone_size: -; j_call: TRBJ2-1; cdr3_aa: CATSLGYNEQFF; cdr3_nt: TGTGCCACTTCACTAGGTTACAATGAGCAGTTCTTC
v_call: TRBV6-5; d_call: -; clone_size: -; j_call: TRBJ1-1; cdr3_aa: CASSRGTEAFF; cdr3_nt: TGTGCCAGCAGCAGGGGCACTGAAGCTTTCTTT